These 8 T cell receptor beta chains came from one sample sequenced in a study of regulatory T cells in long-lasting Graves disease. Sequencing libraries for TCR beta were prepared with iRepertoire HTBI primers and Arm-PCR of CDR3 regions. In TCRdb, the multiplex PCR reads were re-called with MiXCR into one record per CDR3 protein. This table holds 530,000 or so distinct CDR3 sequences, more than 15% found once. Time point: newly diagnosed GD, antithyroid drugs for less than 3 months. Construction of the TCR library relied on RNA isolated from PBMCs. The data were also submitted as part of a second study, on T cells in Graves' hyperthyroidism and ophthalmopathy.

Material: peripheral blood mononuclear cells (PBMCs), obtained at new diagnosis, from a patient treated with antithyroid drugs. The receptors here all came from a man between 18 and 35 years old with Graves disease.

This clonotype was counted only a few times. This chain uses TRBV5-1 with TRBJ2-7, with D possibly called TRBD1 or TRBD2 (5 bases each). The germline CDR1 and CDR2 sequences are SGHRS and YFSETQ. There are 14 residues in the CDR3. V lost 4 bases and J 3 bases, leaving 14 bases between the germline ends. The CDR3 sequence is CASSIGTKGYEQYF. The DNA of the CDR3 is TGCGCCAGCAGCATCGGGACGAAGGGCTACGAGCAGTACTTC.

This clonotype came up a few times. This chain joins TRBV10-3 and TRBJ1-5, with D maybe TRBD1 (5 bases). V shed 1 base and J shed 2 bases, with 9 bases lying between them. Germline V CDR1 and CDR2: ENHRY, SYGVKD. The CDR3 runs 15 residues. The CDR3 loop is CAISEWGSRNQPQHF. CDR3 nucleotides: TGTGCCATCAGTGAGTGGGGGAGTCGCAATCAGCCCCAGCATTTT.

This clonotype was seen at least ten times. The chain combines TRBV2 with TRBJ2-6, with TRBD1 matching over 7 bases. After removal of 3 bases from V and 1 base from J, the junction contained 3 bases not matched to a gene. The CDR3 runs to 16 residues. Germline values: CDR1 SNHLY, CDR2 FYNNEI. For the CDR3, the DNA is TGTGCCAGCAGTGAGGGACAGCCTTCTGGGGCCAACGTCCTGACTTTC. It yields the protein CASSEGQPSGANVLTF.

A few counts support this clonotype. The V and J genes are TRBV20-1 and TRBJ2-1; 10 nucleotides align to TRBD2. Germline loops: CDR1 DFQATT, CDR2 SNEGSKA (reference sequence). V gave up 1 base and J gave up 3 bases; unmatched junction bases: 12. This CDR3 has 18 residues. Written as DNA, the CDR3 is TGCAGTGCTAGAGCGGTAAAAAGCGGGAGGGGTTACTACAATGAGCAGTTCTTC. Its protein is CSARAVKSGRGYYNEQFF.

This clonotype was counted ten times or more. Germline and junction disagree at one end, which may indicate a read error. The rearrangement uses TRBV12-3 or TRBV12-4 and TRBJ1-1; maybe TRBD1 (6 bases). This CDR3 has 12 residues. CDR3: CASRLGTTEAFF. The DNA for the CDR3 is TGTGCCAGCAGATTAGGGACAACCGAAGCTTTCTTT.

This clonotype was observed a few times. The chain employs TRBV12-5 and TRBJ2-3; TRBD2 matches at 11 bases. CDR1 and CDR2 (germline): LGHNT, FRNRAP. V lost 4 bases to trimming and J lost 5 bases; unmatched junction nucleotides: 14. The length of the CDR3 is 18 residues. This chain's CDR3 is CASGSGIAGGPVVDTQYF. CDR3 in DNA: TGTGCTAGTGGTTCGGGGATAGCGGGAGGGCCGGTTGTAGATACGCAGTATTTT.

This clonotype was counted at least ten times. This chain uses TRBV3-1 with TRBJ2-6; possibly TRBD1 for D (6 bases). This CDR3 comprises 15 residues. Trimming stripped 7 bases from V and 2 bases from J, with 12 bases between. Germline CDR1 is LGHDT and CDR2 is YNNKEL (reference sequence). The CDR3 sequence is CASTVSGAGANVLTF. The CDR3 nucleotides are TGTGCCAGCACCGTTTCAGGGGCTGGGGCCAACGTCCTGACTTTC.

The rearrangement uses TRBV6-1 and TRBJ1-5, with D perhaps matching TRBD1 (5 bases). This CDR3 contains 15 residues. Germline loops: CDR1 MNHNS, CDR2 SASEGT. Trimming cost V 7 bases and J 6 bases, with 19 bases left between them. Here the CDR3 reads CASTVGRGLGQPQHF. The CDR3 bases are TGTGCCAGCACCGTGGGGAGGGGATTGGGTCAGCCCCAGCATTTT.